The T cell receptor beta chain described here comes from a study of PD-1 blockade in classical Hodgkin lymphoma. Regarding this clone: Its target is not known.

The junction had 5 bases not matched to a gene; V was cut back by 4 bases and J by 2 bases. Germline V lookup: CDR1 LNHNV, CDR2 YYDKDF (reference sequence). The CDR3 loop spans 15 amino acids. Patients all relapsed after autologous stem cell transplantation, and there was variation in brentuximab vedotin exposure. This table comes from immunoSEQ multiplex PCR, and its TCRdb copy is limited to in-frame clones, with some not included. The data show tens of thousands of clones, roughly 80% seen once. Findings and caveats of the study: It was reported that newly diagnosed patients had less baseline TCR diversity than healthy donors. Some patients started nivolumab under 1 year after ASCT, and they were excluded. CD4+ TCR diversity rose significantly by C4D1, and CD8+ TCR diversity did not.

The source material was peripheral blood mononuclear cells (PBMCs), sampled before the second cycle of nivolumab. The chain links TRBV15 to TRBJ1-1, with 9 bases matching TRBD1. This clonotype originated in a human donor with classical Hodgkin lymphoma. This CDR3 is CATSKPGQGNTEAFF. Here the CDR3 DNA reads TGTGCCACCAGCAAACCGGGACAGGGCAACACTGAAGCTTTCTTT. The variable domain in full, with the rest retrieved from reference TRBV15 and TRBJ1-1, is DAMVIQNPRYQVTQFGKPVTLSCSQTLNHNVMYWYQQKSSQAPKLLFHYYDKDFNNEADTPDNFQSRRPNTSFCFLDIRSPGLGDTAMYLCATSKPGQGNTEAFFGQGTRLTVV.